This TCR beta chain comes out of a study of T cell responses to AZD1222 COVID-19 vaccine. Trimming shortened V by 4 bases and J by 6 bases, and 20 bases separated the two germline ends. The length of the CDR3 is 16 residues. CDR1 is MNHNY, CDR2 SVGAGI, per germline (reference sequence). Sequencing was performed with immunoSEQ multiplex PCR; in TCRdb, only in-frame clones are kept and a portion is missing. The sample includes roughly 120,000 clones, under 95% of them seen just once. The material was peripheral blood, obtained 28 days after the second AZD1222 dose. This receptor was taken from an adult who received the AZD1222 COVID-19 vaccine. V and J are TRBV6-6 and TRBJ2-3; tentatively, D is TRBD2 (6 bases). CDR3 nucleotide sequence: TGTGCCAGCAGTTCCCCAAGGGGTAGGAGGGTGGATACGCAGTATTTT. Its protein is CASSSPRGRRVDTQYF.